This T cell receptor (beta chain) appears in the sequencing data of a study of cytomegalovirus exposure and HLA in healthy donors. The study's findings and limits: There were some public TCRs occurring in many donors, but most TCR sequences were rare. It was confirmed in vitro that three of the CMV-associated chains were specific for CMV antigens.

A note on this clone: The antigen is undetermined.

Germline V lookup: CDR1 SGHTS, CDR2 YDEGEE. CDR3 length: 14 amino acids. V was cut by 1 base and J by 5 bases, with 12 bases left in between. This table comes from immunoSEQ multiplex PCR, and its TCRdb copy is limited to in-frame clones, with some not included. The sample yields roughly 330,000 clones, roughly nine tenths seen once. The chain carries TRBV5-8 and TRBJ1-1, with D maybe TRBD1 (5 bases). The receptor comes from a woman aged 25 to 39 in good health and CMV-seropositive. Sequencing was done on a sample of PBMCs. CDR3 residues: CASSLQGKRTEAFF. CDR3 DNA sequence: TGTGCCAGCAGCTTGCAGGGCAAGAGGACTGAAGCTTTCTTT.